This entry lists 30 T cell receptor beta chains sequenced from one sample in a study of T cells in Graves' hyperthyroidism and ophthalmopathy. Amplification of TCR beta CDR3 regions used RNA as the template. When the TCR CDR3 underwent first-round RT-PCR, the HTBI primer set was used. TCRdb ran MiXCR on the multiplex PCR reads and lists one entry per CDR3 protein. The table records under 500,000 distinct CDR3 sequences, 11% to 15% of them present only once. The sequencing sample was made of blood. The origin of the receptors is a man between 50 and 59 years old with Graves' ophthalmopathy.

This clonotype was counted at least ten times. The chain combines TRBV20-1 with TRBJ2-7; D may be TRBD2 (5 bases). Germline CDR1 and CDR2: DFQATT and SNEGSKA (reference sequence). CDR3 length equals 14 residues. V lost 0 bases and J 5 bases, leaving 14 bases between the germline ends. CDR3: CSARDPGGPHEQYF. The DNA of the CDR3 is TGCAGTGCTAGAGATCCGGGCGGGCCCCACGAGCAGTACTTC.

This clonotype was detected many times. The V gene is TRBV9, the J gene TRBJ2-7; TRBD1 matches at 12 bases. CDR1 SGDLS and CDR2 YYNGEE come from the germline V gene. The trim removed 3 bases at V and 3 bases at J, leaving 4 bases unmatched. CDR3 length: 15 residues. CDR3 amino acids: CASSAGTGGVYEQYF. The CDR3 DNA reads as TGTGCCAGCAGCGCAGGGACAGGGGGCGTCTACGAGCAGTACTTC.

In its sample, this clonotype was seen many times. The genes are TRBV18 and TRBJ2-1; 9 nucleotides agree with TRBD1. After removal of 0 bases from V and 7 bases from J, the junction contained 7 bases not matched to a gene. This CDR3 has 16 amino acids. Per germline, CDR1 KGHSH and CDR2 LQKENI. CDR3 sequence: CASSPPGTGWGNEQFF. DNA of the CDR3: TGTGCCAGCTCACCACCCGGGACAGGGTGGGGAAATGAGCAGTTCTTC.

The table lists this clonotype with many counts. This chain connects TRBV5-7 to TRBJ1-5; weak D call: TRBD1 (6 bases). TRBV5-7 is identified as an open reading frame with a role that is uncertain. This CDR3 has 15 amino acids. V lost 7 bases to trimming and J lost 1 base, with 15 bases between them. Here the CDR3 reads CASGQTGSSNQPQHF. In nucleotides, the CDR3 is TGTGCCAGCGGACAGACAGGTTCAAGCAATCAGCCCCAGCATTTT.

This clonotype occurred once. This clone may be a read error of a much larger clone one base away. J is TRBJ2-7 and V is TRBV29-1; 9 nucleotides line up with TRBD1. Germline-derived CDR1 and CDR2 are SQVTM and ANQGSEA. This CDR3 is 13 amino acids long. The J segment lost 3 bases and the V segment lost 2 bases, leaving 2 bases of the junction unmatched. CDR3 sequence reads: CSVERTGDYEQYF. The CDR3 DNA reads as TGCAGCGTTGAACGGACAGGGGACTACGAGCAGTACTTC.

The CDR3 reads CASSYEGTTGELFF. CDR3 in DNA: TGTGCCAGCAGTTACGAAGGGACCACCGGGGAGCTGTTTTTT. The V call is TRBV6-5, the J call TRBJ2-2; D possibly matches TRBD1 or TRBD2 (5 bases each). From germline, CDR1 is MNHEY and CDR2 SVGAGI. V gave up 2 bases and J gave up 4 bases, with 8 bases separating them. There are 14 residues in the CDR3.

This clonotype was detected many times. The J gene is TRBJ1-5, the V gene TRBV20-1, with unresolved D. V was clipped by 0 bases and J by 9 bases, with 12 bases between them. Per the germline V gene, CDR1 is DFQATT and CDR2 is SNEGSKA (reference sequence). The CDR3 consists of 13 residues. The CDR3 nucleotides are TGCAGTGCTAGAGATCTAAGGTCAGGGCCCCAGCATTTT. Translated, it gives CSARDLRSGPQHF.

This clonotype was detected ten times or more. The rearrangement joins TRBV19 to TRBJ2-3, with D perhaps TRBD1 or TRBD2 (5 bases each). V shed 11 bases and J shed 2 bases, with 20 bases lying between them. Germline assignment: CDR1 LNHDA and CDR2 SQIVND (reference sequence). The CDR3 length is 15 residues. Here the CDR3 DNA reads TGTGCCTGGACCGAGCTGGGGACCACCACAGATACGCAGTATTTT. Protein sequence: CAWTELGTTTDTQYF.

In this sample, this clonotype turned up many times. CDR3 nucleotides: TGTGCCAGCACCCAGGGGGGACAGGGGTTGTATGGCTACACCTTC. Its protein product is CASTQGGQGLYGYTF. The genes are TRBV7-2 and TRBJ1-2, with 10 bases lining up with TRBD1. The germline V gene has CDR1 SGHTA and CDR2 FQGNSA. The length of the CDR3 is 15 residues. V dropped 7 bases and J dropped 5; count of bases not matched to a gene: 10.

This chain links TRBV7-2 with TRBJ2-2; 10 bases are shared with TRBD2. The ends lost 0 bases at V and 0 bases at J; junction bases unmatched: 4. This CDR3 comprises 18 residues. Germline CDR1 SGHTA, CDR2 FQGNSA. CDR3: CASSLAASGGPNTGELFF. The CDR3 bases are TGTGCCAGCAGCTTAGCTGCTAGCGGGGGACCGAACACCGGGGAGCTGTTTTTT.

The sample holds many counts of this clonotype. This chain joins TRBV28 and TRBJ2-7; TRBD1 matches 9 bases. The germline V gene encodes CDR1 MDHEN and CDR2 SYDVKM. With 4 bases clipped from V and 3 bases from J, the junction kept 10 bases outside the gene matches. The CDR3 runs to 16 residues. DNA for the CDR3: TGTGCCAGCAGTTCCCCCCCGGGACAGGGAAGCTACGAGCAGTACTTC. Protein product: CASSSPPGQGSYEQYF.

The sample holds many counts of this clonotype. The chain has TRBV12-3 or TRBV12-4 and TRBJ1-1; 8 positions match TRBD1. V was pared by 3 bases and J by 4 bases, with 4 bases of the junction left unmatched. The CDR3 spans 14 residues. The CDR3 spells CASSLTGTGTEAFF. In nucleotides, the CDR3 is TGTGCCAGCAGTTTGACGGGGACAGGCACTGAAGCTTTCTTT.

This clonotype was recorded a few times. The chain joins TRBV9 to TRBJ1-3; D perhaps matches TRBD1 (5 bases). V was shortened by 4 bases and J by 8 bases, with 16 bases between the two germline ends. Germline values: CDR1 SGDLS, CDR2 YYNGEE. This CDR3 spans 14 amino acids. The CDR3 coding sequence is TGTGCCAGCAGCTCAAGAGACCTGGGGGACACCATATATTTT. This translates into CASSSRDLGDTIYF.

This clonotype was detected a few times. This chain connects TRBV7-8 to TRBJ2-1, with 10 bases aligning to TRBD2. The trim removed 8 bases at V and 6 bases at J, leaving 7 bases unmatched. In germline, CDR1 is SGHVS, CDR2 FQNEAQ. The CDR3 runs 14 residues. CDR3 in DNA: TGTGCCAGCGGCCAGCGGGAGGGCGTCAATGAGCAGTTCTTC. It is translated as CASGQREGVNEQFF.

Note on this clonotype: A much larger clone lies a single base off, so this may be a read error. The chain uses TRBV5-4 and TRBJ2-7, with D uncertain. Germline CDR1 is SGHNT and CDR2 is YYREEE (reference sequence). The CDR3 is made up of 14 amino acids. The CDR3 nucleotides read TGTGCCGGCAGCTTGGGCGCAATAACCGCCGAGCAGTACTTC. Translation: CAGSLGAITAEQYF.

A few counts support this clonotype. V and J are TRBV10-3 and TRBJ2-2; D unresolved. Between the trimmed V and J ends, which lost 6 bases and 5 bases, there was a span of 10 bases. The germline CDR1 and CDR2 sequences are ENHRY and SYGVKD. The length of the CDR3 is 13 residues. CDR3 region: CAIRSTETGELFF. The CDR3, as DNA: TGTGCCATCAGATCGACGGAAACCGGGGAGCTGTTTTTT.

This clonotype was counted at least ten times. This sequence joins TRBV28 and TRBJ1-2; TRBD1 matches at 7 bases. CDR3 length: 15 residues. The junction had 9 bases not matched to a gene; V was cut back by 5 bases and J by 3 bases. Looked up from germline, CDR1 is MDHEN and CDR2 is SYDVKM. Written as DNA, the CDR3 is TGTGCCAGCAGTCCACCGAGAGGGGGCGACTATGGCTACACCTTC. Protein: CASSPPRGGDYGYTF.

This clonotype was counted once. The chain has TRBV20-1 and TRBJ2-5; 7 bases are a match to TRBD2. There are 13 residues in the CDR3. V was clipped by 6 bases and J by 3 bases; unmatched bases: 7. Germline V gene data show CDR1 as DFQATT and CDR2 as SNEGSKA (reference sequence). Here the CDR3 reads CSAPFGTKETQYF. The CDR3 DNA follows: TGCAGTGCACCCTTCGGGACTAAAGAGACCCAGTACTTC.

The chain combines TRBV9 with TRBJ2-4, with 10 bases lining up with TRBD1. V trimming: 3 bases; J trimming: 8 bases; junction bases outside the gene matches: 5. Germline values: CDR1 SGDLS, CDR2 YYNGEE. This CDR3 has 14 residues. This CDR3 reads CASSAGTGEDIQYF. CDR3 bases: TGTGCCAGCAGCGCAGGGACAGGGGAAGACATTCAGTACTTC.

In its sample, this clonotype was seen a few times. For the CDR3, the DNA is TGCGCCAGCAGCCCGGGACATTCGAACACCGGGGAGCTGTTTTTT. Translated, it gives CASSPGHSNTGELFF. The chain employs TRBV5-1 and TRBJ2-2; a weak D match, TRBD1 (6 bases). CDR3 length equals 15 residues. Germline V CDR1 and CDR2: SGHRS, YFSETQ. V was trimmed by 4 bases and J by 0 bases, leaving 10 bases between them.

This clonotype appeared many times. J is TRBJ2-7 and V is TRBV11-2, with a possible D match to TRBD2 (8 bases). Germline CDR1 SGHAT, CDR2 FQNNGV. The CDR3 is 14 residues long. Between the trimmed V and J ends, which lost 3 bases and 6 bases, there was a span of 15 bases. CDR3 residues: CASSFRDSGSEQYF. CDR3 coding DNA: TGTGCCAGCAGCTTCCGGGACAGCGGGAGCGAGCAGTACTTC.

This clonotype was observed many times. The V gene is TRBV12-3 or TRBV12-4, the J gene TRBJ2-1, with D perhaps TRBD1 (5 bases). Trimming left V 2 bases short and J 2 bases short, with 16 bases between. There are 17 residues in the CDR3. The CDR3 DNA reads TGTGCCAGCAGTTTATGGGGCTGGGGTGACCCCTACAATGAGCAGTTCTTC. Amino acid sequence: CASSLWGWGDPYNEQFF.

The chain has TRBV6-1 and TRBJ2-1; D is unclear. The germline gives CDR1 MNHNS, CDR2 SASEGT. This CDR3 comprises 14 residues. V was trimmed by 7 bases and J by 0 bases, leaving 10 bases between them. CDR3 in DNA: TGTGCCAGCAACCCCCGGAGCTCCTACAATGAGCAGTTCTTC. Protein product: CASNPRSSYNEQFF.

The V gene is TRBV5-1, the J gene TRBJ2-7; weak D call: TRBD2 (5 bases). The CDR3 runs to 16 residues. Germline V gene data show CDR1 as SGHRS and CDR2 as YFSETQ. Trimming shortened V by 2 bases and J by 0 bases, and 15 bases separated the two germline ends. The DNA for the CDR3 is TGCGCCAGCAGCTTCCGGGGAACCAACGTCTCCTACGAGCAGTACTTC. It encodes CASSFRGTNVSYEQYF.

As concerns this clonotype: It may be a read error: a sequence one base away is much more abundant. The genes are TRBV7-2 and TRBJ1-2, with 9 bases matching TRBD1. The CDR3 extends over 14 amino acids. From germline, CDR1 is SGHTA and CDR2 FQGNSA. In DNA, the CDR3 is TGTGCCAGCAGCTTAGCCCCGACAGGGGGAGGCTACGCCTTC. Its translation: CASSLAPTGGGYAF.

In its sample, this clonotype was seen many times. CDR3 residues: CASSPGVNEQFF. CDR3 nucleotide sequence: TGTGCCAGCTCCCCTGGGGTGAATGAGCAGTTCTTC. This chain joins TRBV18 and TRBJ2-1; unclear D gene. V lost 6 bases and J 7 bases, leaving 10 bases between the germline ends. Germline CDR1 and CDR2: KGHSH and LQKENI. This CDR3 has 12 amino acids.

This clonotype was detected ten times or more. This chain connects TRBV18 to TRBJ1-1; a possible D gene is TRBD1 (6 bases). The germline CDR1 and CDR2 sequences are KGHSH and LQKENI. The length of the CDR3 is 16 residues. V lost 6 bases, J lost 4 bases, and 21 bases lay in between. The CDR3 DNA reads as TGTGCCAGCTCCCAAAAAATTGGACAGCCGACCACTGAAGCTTTCTTT. Protein sequence: CASSQKIGQPTTEAFF.

In its sample, this clonotype was seen a few times. The chain combines TRBV11-2 with TRBJ2-3, with 9 bases lining up with TRBD2. The V gene end was trimmed by 6 bases and the J gene end by 6 bases; junction bases not matched to a gene: 10. CDR3 size: 15 residues. Germline CDR1 is SGHAT and CDR2 is FQNNGV. The CDR3 DNA reads TGTGCCAGCAGGGTTCTTAGCGGGAGATATGATACGCAGTATTTT. Its protein is CASRVLSGRYDTQYF.

In its sample, this clonotype was seen many times. The chain combines TRBV20-1 with TRBJ2-7, with D tentatively TRBD2 (5 bases). Germline V gene lookup returns CDR1 DFQATT and CDR2 SNEGSKA (reference sequence). This CDR3 is built from 17 residues. Trimming cost V 6 bases and J 5 bases, with 29 bases left between them. The chain's CDR3 is CSAQVARNRASSNEQYF. The DNA for the CDR3 is TGCAGTGCACAAGTCGCGAGAAACCGGGCTAGCAGTAACGAGCAGTACTTC.

This clonotype was seen many times. The gene calls are TRBV30 and TRBJ2-6; no clear D. The CDR3 length is 15 residues. V shed 2 bases and J shed 0 bases, with 8 bases lying between them. CDR1 and CDR2 from the germline V gene are GTSNPN and SVGIG (reference sequence). The CDR3: CAWSTVLSGANVLTF. For the CDR3, the DNA is TGTGCCTGGAGTACCGTCCTCTCTGGGGCCAACGTCCTGACTTTC.